One and the same sample provided the 30 T cell receptor beta chains below, sequenced in a study of technical replicates of blood from a handful of donors. The data were produced by immunoSEQ multiplex PCR, yet TCRdb's version contains in-frame clones alone and is incomplete. Counted here are roughly 81,000 clones, roughly 97% occurring once; the ten biggest clones make up about 0.19%. The specimen sequenced was T cells isolated from PBMCs. These receptors originate from a human donor in good health.

The V and J genes are TRBV4-1 and TRBJ2-4; D might be TRBD1 (5 bases). The germline V gene has CDR1 MGHRA and CDR2 YSYEKL. The V end was cut by 0 bases, the J end by 0 bases, with 15 bases between. The CDR3 spans 18 residues. CDR3 in DNA: TGCGCCAGCAGCCAAGATGGGGCCGCAACACTAGCCAAAAACATTCAGTACTTC. Translating gives CASSQDGAATLAKNIQYF.

The sample holds a few counts of this clone. The V gene is TRBV6-1, the J gene TRBJ1-3, with D possibly matching TRBD1 (6 bases). Germline V gene lookup returns CDR1 MNHNS and CDR2 SASEGT. V lost 7 bases and J 4 bases, leaving 17 bases between the germline ends. The CDR3 runs to 15 residues. CDR3 residues: CASIFGPGEGNTIYF. The CDR3 nucleotides read TGTGCCAGCATCTTTGGCCCAGGGGAGGGAAACACCATATATTTT.

This chain joins TRBV18 and TRBJ1-1; 8 positions match TRBD1. The CDR3 spans 16 residues. Germline-derived CDR1 and CDR2 are KGHSH and LQKENI. Trimming at V came to 1 base and at J to 5 bases, leaving 9 bases not matched to a gene. In nucleotides, the CDR3 is TGTGCCAGCTCACCACAAGGACAGGGAGGTAAGACTGAAGCTTTCTTT. This encodes CASSPQGQGGKTEAFF.

This rearrangement joins TRBV28 to TRBJ2-1; tentatively, D is TRBD2 (6 bases). CDR3 length: 14 amino acids. Trimming cost V 11 bases and J 4 bases, with 18 bases left between them. Germline values: CDR1 MDHEN, CDR2 SYDVKM. CDR3 in amino acids: CAGQNVGGYNEQFF. Here the CDR3 DNA reads TGTGCCGGCCAAAATGTGGGGGGTTACAATGAGCAGTTCTTC.

V gene TRBV25-1 combines with J gene TRBJ2-1, with 11 positions matching TRBD2. This CDR3 has 15 residues. The V segment lost 5 bases and the J segment 6 bases; nucleotides outside the gene matches: 6. CDR1 MGHDK and CDR2 SYGVNS come from the germline V gene. The CDR3 spells CASSPYSGGGNEQFF. The DNA of the CDR3 is TGTGCCAGCAGTCCTTATAGCGGGGGGGGCAATGAGCAGTTCTTC.

V is TRBV7-9 and J is TRBJ2-7, with 10 positions matching TRBD1. Germline-derived CDR1 and CDR2 are SEHNR and FQNEAQ (reference sequence). The CDR3 length is 16 residues. Trimming took 2 bases from V and 5 from J; bases not matched to a gene: 9. The chain's CDR3 is CASSLSAGTGDNEQYF. In DNA, the CDR3 is TGTGCCAGCAGCTTAAGTGCCGGGACAGGGGACAACGAGCAGTACTTC.

This clone was counted a single time. The chain is built from TRBV11-2 and TRBJ2-1, with a weak D call TRBD2 (5 bases). This CDR3 is 16 amino acids long. Per germline, CDR1 SGHAT and CDR2 FQNNGV. The germline V and J ends were trimmed by 6 bases and 0 bases, with 15 bases remaining between them. This chain's CDR3 is CASSSYVGSSYNEQFF. CDR3 in DNA: TGTGCCAGCAGTTCGTATGTGGGGAGCTCCTACAATGAGCAGTTCTTC.

Only one count was recorded for this clone. V is TRBV5-4 and J is TRBJ2-3; TRBD2 aligns across 15 bases. The length of the CDR3 is 16 residues. CDR1 is SGHNT, CDR2 YYREEE, per germline (reference sequence). Unmatched junction bases numbered 4, after V lost 3 bases and J lost 5 bases. The CDR3 bases are TGTGCCAGCAGCTCTGGACTAGCGGGAGGGATAGATACGCAGTATTTT. Protein sequence: CASSSGLAGGIDTQYF.

The rearrangement uses TRBV6-1 and TRBJ1-2, with 8 bases that match TRBD1. The CDR3 loop spans 15 amino acids. CDR1 and CDR2 from the germline V gene are MNHNS and SASEGT. With 5 bases clipped from V and 2 bases from J, the junction kept 7 bases outside the gene matches. As DNA, the CDR3 is TGTGCCAGCAGTCCCGGACAGGGCCCCAACTATGGCTACACCTTC. It codes for CASSPGQGPNYGYTF.

V usage is TRBV7-6 and J usage is TRBJ2-7, with TRBD1 identical over 8 bases. The CDR3 is 15 residues long. CDR1 SGHVS and CDR2 FNYEAQ come from the germline V gene. The trim removed 1 base at V and 2 bases at J, leaving 4 bases unmatched. CDR3: CASSLVKQGAYEQYF. The CDR3 region has the DNA TGTGCCAGCAGCTTAGTGAAACAGGGGGCCTACGAGCAGTACTTC.

The chain is built from TRBV7-2 and TRBJ2-5; 10 bases fit TRBD2. The CDR3 runs 17 residues. Germline CDR1 reads SGHTA; CDR2 reads FQGNSA. The junction had 15 bases not matched to a gene; V was cut back by 2 bases and J by 9 bases. This chain's CDR3 is CASSLSSSGGAKRPQYF. The CDR3 bases are TGTGCCAGCAGCTTAAGTTCTAGCGGGGGAGCAAAGAGACCCCAGTACTTC.

The gene calls are TRBV28 and TRBJ1-1; the D is unclear. In germline, CDR1 is MDHEN, CDR2 SYDVKM. Trimming took off 3 bases at V and 6 bases at J, with 17 bases between the two ends. This CDR3 spans 15 amino acids. The CDR3 region is CASSFGLRSTAEAFF. CDR3 sequence (DNA): TGTGCCAGCAGTTTCGGTTTGCGGTCGACGGCTGAAGCTTTCTTT.

The V and J genes are TRBV10-2 and TRBJ1-2; D remains unclear. The V end was cut by 3 bases, the J end by 8 bases, with 10 bases between. CDR3 length: 12 residues. Looked up from germline, CDR1 is WSHSY and CDR2 is SAAADI. CDR3 nucleotides: TGCGCCAGCAGTGAAGCCGGGAACGGCTACACCTTC. It codes for CASSEAGNGYTF.

CDR3 nucleotide sequence: TGCGCCAGCAGCCAGGGACTAGCGGCCTACAATGAGCAGTTCTTC. It codes for CASSQGLAAYNEQFF. The chain combines TRBV4-1 with TRBJ2-1, with 11 bases lining up with TRBD2. V lost 3 bases and J lost 2; bases outside the gene matches: 0. CDR3 length: 15 residues. Germline V gives CDR1 MGHRA, CDR2 YSYEKL.

The gene calls are TRBV7-9 and TRBJ1-1; the D gene is possibly TRBD1 (5 bases). V lost 3 bases to trimming and J lost 0 bases, with 11 bases between them. This CDR3 is built from 15 residues. Germline-derived CDR1 and CDR2 are SEHNR and FQNEAQ (reference sequence). CDR3: CASSLTDSMNTEAFF. The CDR3 bases are TGTGCCAGCAGCTTGACTGACAGTATGAACACTGAAGCTTTCTTT.

The chain recombines TRBV13 with TRBJ2-2, with a possible D match to TRBD1 (6 bases). CDR3 size: 18 residues. V dropped 3 bases and J dropped 3 bases, with 20 bases sitting between them. CDR1 is PRHDT and CDR2 is FYEKMQ in the germline V gene (reference sequence). In nucleotides, the CDR3 is TGTGCCAGCAGCTTTCGCCCCCGGACAGCCGACCACACCGGGGAGCTGTTTTTT. It specifies CASSFRPRTADHTGELFF.

The gene calls are TRBV9 and TRBJ2-2; TRBD1 agrees at 10 bases. The V gene's germline CDR1 is SGDLS and CDR2 YYNGEE. Germline trimming cut 4 bases from V and 6 bases from J; bases unmatched to any gene: 9. CDR3 length equals 16 residues. This CDR3 reads CASSPRTGGGAGELFF. The CDR3 DNA reads as TGTGCCAGCAGCCCACGGACAGGGGGTGGCGCCGGGGAGCTGTTTTTT.

The gene calls are TRBV2 and TRBJ1-1, with 8 bases lining up with TRBD1. The CDR3 extends over 16 amino acids. Germline V gene data show CDR1 as SNHLY and CDR2 as FYNNEI. The trim removed 6 bases at V and 0 bases at J, leaving 9 bases unmatched. The CDR3 loop reads CASRDRANRVNTEAFF. CDR3 DNA sequence: TGTGCCAGCAGGGACAGGGCGAATCGGGTGAACACTGAAGCTTTCTTT.

This chain connects TRBV19 to TRBJ2-2; D is unclear. The CDR3 is 13 amino acids. Per germline, CDR1 LNHDA and CDR2 SQIVND (reference sequence). Trimming cost V 4 bases and J 6 bases, with 9 bases left between them. In DNA, the CDR3 is TGTGCCAGTAGTACCAGTCGTTCCGGGGAGCTGTTTTTT. Its protein product is CASSTSRSGELFF.

V is TRBV5-1 and J is TRBJ2-5, with 7 bases identical to TRBD1. V shed 3 bases and J 1 base; nucleotides not matched to a gene: 6. The CDR3 contains 15 residues. Germline loops: CDR1 SGHRS, CDR2 YFSETQ. As DNA, the CDR3 is TGCGCCAGCAGCTCAGGACAGGCAGGCCAAGAGACCCAGTACTTC. Amino acids: CASSSGQAGQETQYF. Full variable domain (remainder filled in from reference TRBV5-1 and TRBJ2-5): KAGVTQTPRYLIKTRGQQVTLSCSPISGHRSVSWYQQTPGQGLQFLFEYFSETQRNKGNFPGRFSGRQFSNSRSEMNVSTLELGDSALYLCASSSGQAGQETQYFGPGTRLLVL.

The V call is TRBV7-8, the J call TRBJ2-1, with 7 bases fitting TRBD2. This CDR3 comprises 15 residues. Looked up from germline, CDR1 is SGHVS and CDR2 is FQNEAQ. The ends lost 2 bases at V and 2 bases at J; junction bases unmatched: 3. CDR3 sequence (DNA): TGTGCCAGCAGCTTACGAAGCGGGGCCTACAATGAGCAGTTCTTC. As protein: CASSLRSGAYNEQFF. The whole variable domain, remainder taken from reference TRBV7-8 and TRBJ2-1, is GAGVSQSPRYKVAKRGQDVALRCDPISGHVSLFWYQQALGQGPEFLTYFQNEAQLDKSGLPSDRFFAERPEGSVSTLKIQRTQQEDSAVYLCASSLRSGAYNEQFFGPGTRLTVL.

The chain carries TRBV5-1 and TRBJ1-1, with unresolved D. Trimming took off 0 bases at V and 11 bases at J, with 14 bases between the two ends. CDR1 is SGHRS, CDR2 YFSETQ, per germline. There are 13 residues in the CDR3. The CDR3 here is CASSLGPNNGAFF. The CDR3 coding sequence is TGCGCCAGCAGCTTGGGTCCCAACAACGGGGCTTTCTTT.

The rearrangement links TRBV27 to TRBJ2-1; D is uncertain. The CDR3 totals 15 residues. Germline CDR1 and CDR2: MNHEY and SMNVEV (reference sequence). The V and J ends lost 5 bases and 8 bases respectively, with 19 bases between them. The CDR3: CASSLGTLARDEQFF. In DNA form, the CDR3 reads TGTGCCAGCAGTCTCGGAACTCTTGCTCGGGATGAGCAGTTCTTC.

The chain has TRBV30 and TRBJ2-2; TRBD1 is a possible D gene (6 bases). This CDR3 spans 13 amino acids. Per germline, CDR1 GTSNPN and CDR2 SVGIG (reference sequence). The ends were cut back, 3 bases at V and 6 bases at J, with 11 bases in the middle. CDR3 protein: CAWRTGSPGELFF. The DNA of the CDR3 is TGTGCCTGGAGGACAGGTTCCCCCGGGGAGCTGTTTTTT.

This CDR3 is CASSRGGNQPQHF. The DNA for the CDR3 is TGTGCCAGCAGCAGGGGTGGCAATCAGCCCCAGCATTTT. This sequence joins TRBV28 and TRBJ1-5, with D perhaps matching TRBD1 (6 bases). The CDR3 is 13 residues long. V dropped 6 bases and J dropped 2 bases, with 8 bases sitting between them. Germline CDR1 reads MDHEN; CDR2 reads SYDVKM.

This chain links TRBV7-9 with TRBJ2-1; 8 nucleotides align to TRBD1. CDR3 size: 18 residues. Unmatched junction bases numbered 17, after V lost 2 bases and J lost 8 bases. Germline CDR1 SEHNR, CDR2 FQNEAQ (reference sequence). In nucleotides, the CDR3 is TGTGCCAGCAGCTTACCTGACAGGGGCGCGACTGGGGTTCATGAGCAGTTCTTC. Translated: CASSLPDRGATGVHEQFF.

The rearrangement links TRBV28 to TRBJ2-2; D gene unclear. This CDR3 spans 15 amino acids. V lost 8 bases to trimming and J lost 7 bases, with 20 bases between them. CDR1 and CDR2 (germline): MDHEN, SYDVKM. The CDR3 coding sequence is TGTGCCAGCTCCCTCCGCGTTGTCGTGAACGGGGAGCTGTTTTTT. Its translation: CASSLRVVVNGELFF.

The CDR3 is CAWSVLRTEAFF. The DNA of the CDR3 is TGTGCCTGGAGTGTATTACGGACTGAAGCTTTCTTT. This chain connects TRBV30 to TRBJ1-1, with D hard to call. The CDR3 length is 12 residues. Germline V gene data show CDR1 as GTSNPN and CDR2 as SVGIG (reference sequence). V lost 0 bases, J lost 5 bases, and 7 bases lay in between.

The rearrangement links TRBV4-1 to TRBJ2-7; 9 nucleotides line up with TRBD1. CDR1 and CDR2 from the germline V gene are MGHRA and YSYEKL. CDR3 length: 15 amino acids. The V and J ends lost 3 bases and 6 bases, in that order; junction bases with no gene match: 9. CDR3 amino acids: CASSHLWTGATEQYF. The CDR3 DNA is TGCGCCAGCAGCCACCTTTGGACAGGGGCGACCGAGCAGTACTTC.

The V and J genes are TRBV15 and TRBJ1-2, with D possibly TRBD1 on 6 matching bases. Germline CDR1 is LNHNV and CDR2 is YYDKDF (reference sequence). The CDR3 consists of 19 residues. With 0 bases removed from V and 1 base from J, the gap between germline ends came to 21 bases. This CDR3 reads CATSRDQDRIVGGNYGYTF. In DNA, the CDR3 is TGTGCCACCAGCAGAGATCAAGACAGGATCGTAGGGGGTAACTATGGCTACACCTTC.